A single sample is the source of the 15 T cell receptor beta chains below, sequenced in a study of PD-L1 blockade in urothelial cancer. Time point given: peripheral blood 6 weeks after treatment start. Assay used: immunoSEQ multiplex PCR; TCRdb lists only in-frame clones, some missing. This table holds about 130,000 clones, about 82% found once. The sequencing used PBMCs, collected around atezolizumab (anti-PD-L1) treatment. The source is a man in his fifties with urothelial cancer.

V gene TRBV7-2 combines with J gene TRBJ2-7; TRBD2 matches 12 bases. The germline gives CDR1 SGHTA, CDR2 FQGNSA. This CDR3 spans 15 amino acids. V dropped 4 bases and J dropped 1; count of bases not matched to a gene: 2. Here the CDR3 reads CASSSTSGSSYEQYF. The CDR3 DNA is TGTGCCAGCAGCTCGACTAGCGGGAGTTCCTACGAGCAGTACTTC.

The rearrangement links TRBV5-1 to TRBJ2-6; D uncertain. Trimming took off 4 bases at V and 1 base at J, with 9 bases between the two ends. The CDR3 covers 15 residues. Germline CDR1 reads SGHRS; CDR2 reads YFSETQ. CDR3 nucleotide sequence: TGCGCCAGCAGCCCGGTAAATTCTGGGGCCAACGTCCTGACTTTC. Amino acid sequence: CASSPVNSGANVLTF.

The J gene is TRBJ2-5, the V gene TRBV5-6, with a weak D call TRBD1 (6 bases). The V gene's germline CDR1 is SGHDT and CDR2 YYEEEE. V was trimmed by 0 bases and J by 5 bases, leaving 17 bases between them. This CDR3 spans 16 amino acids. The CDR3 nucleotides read TGTGCCAGCAGCTTGGAACCCAGGGGACGAGGGGAGACCCAGTACTTC. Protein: CASSLEPRGRGETQYF.

The CDR3 spells CASRRTGQRKETQYF. CDR3 nucleotide sequence: TGCGCCAGCAGACGTACGGGACAGCGGAAAGAGACCCAGTACTTC. The chain uses TRBV5-1 and TRBJ2-5; 7 nucleotides align to TRBD1. Trimming took 5 bases from V and 3 from J; bases not matched to a gene: 10. This CDR3 spans 15 amino acids. Germline CDR1 is SGHRS and CDR2 is YFSETQ.

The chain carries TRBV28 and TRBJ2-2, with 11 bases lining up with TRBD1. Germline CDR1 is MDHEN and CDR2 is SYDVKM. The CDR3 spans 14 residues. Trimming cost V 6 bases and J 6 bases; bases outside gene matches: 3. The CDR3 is CASRGTGGSGELFF. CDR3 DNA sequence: TGTGCCAGCAGGGGGACAGGGGGTTCCGGGGAGCTGTTTTTT.

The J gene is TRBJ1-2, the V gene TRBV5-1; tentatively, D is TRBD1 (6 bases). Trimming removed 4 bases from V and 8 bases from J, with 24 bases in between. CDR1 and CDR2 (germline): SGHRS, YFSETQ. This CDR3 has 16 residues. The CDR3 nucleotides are TGCGCCAGCAGCGGATACAGGGTATCGTTTTTTGAGGGCTACACCTTC. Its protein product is CASSGYRVSFFEGYTF.

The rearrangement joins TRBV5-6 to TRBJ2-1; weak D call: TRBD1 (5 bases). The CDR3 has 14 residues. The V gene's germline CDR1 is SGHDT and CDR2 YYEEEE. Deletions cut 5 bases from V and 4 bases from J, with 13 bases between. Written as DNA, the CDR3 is TGTGCCAGCAGTACTTCAGGGTATTACAATGAGCAGTTCTTC. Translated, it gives CASSTSGYYNEQFF.

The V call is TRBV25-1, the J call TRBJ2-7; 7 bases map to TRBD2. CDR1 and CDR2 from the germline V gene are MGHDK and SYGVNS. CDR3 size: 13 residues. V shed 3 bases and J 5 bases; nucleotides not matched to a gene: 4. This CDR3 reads CASSDGGSHEQYF. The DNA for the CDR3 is TGTGCCAGCAGTGACGGGGGGAGCCACGAGCAGTACTTC.

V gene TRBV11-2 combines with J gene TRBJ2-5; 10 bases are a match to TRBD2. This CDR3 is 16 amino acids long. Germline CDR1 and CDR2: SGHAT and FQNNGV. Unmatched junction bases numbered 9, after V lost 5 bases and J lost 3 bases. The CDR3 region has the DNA TGTGCCAGCAGCGTAGGGAGTGGACTAGCGGAAGAGACCCAGTACTTC. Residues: CASSVGSGLAEETQYF.

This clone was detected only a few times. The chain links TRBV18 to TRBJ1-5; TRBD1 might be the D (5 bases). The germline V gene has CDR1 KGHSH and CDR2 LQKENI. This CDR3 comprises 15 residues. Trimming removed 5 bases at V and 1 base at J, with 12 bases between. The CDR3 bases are TGTGCCAGCTCAGTGCAGGGAGGCAGCAATCAGCCCCAGCATTTT. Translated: CASSVQGGSNQPQHF.

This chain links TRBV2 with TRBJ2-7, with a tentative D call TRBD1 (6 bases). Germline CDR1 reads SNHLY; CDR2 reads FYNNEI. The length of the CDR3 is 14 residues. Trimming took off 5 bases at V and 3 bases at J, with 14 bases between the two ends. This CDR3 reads CASSQTGTNYEQYF. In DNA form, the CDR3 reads TGTGCCAGCAGTCAAACCGGGACAAACTACGAGCAGTACTTC.

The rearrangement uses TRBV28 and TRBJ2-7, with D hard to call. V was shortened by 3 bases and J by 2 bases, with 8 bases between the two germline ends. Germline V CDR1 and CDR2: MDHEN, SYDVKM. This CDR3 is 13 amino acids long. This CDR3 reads CASSLGRTYEQYF. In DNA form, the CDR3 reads TGTGCCAGCAGTTTGGGCAGAACCTACGAGCAGTACTTC.

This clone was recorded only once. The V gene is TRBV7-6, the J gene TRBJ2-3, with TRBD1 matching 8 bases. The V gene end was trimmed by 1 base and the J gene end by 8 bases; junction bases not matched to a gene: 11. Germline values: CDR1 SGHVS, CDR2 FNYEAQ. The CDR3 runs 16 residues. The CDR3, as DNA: TGTGCCAGCAGCTTAGGTGTCAGGGGGCAGGCGGCTACGCAGTATTTT. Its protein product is CASSLGVRGQAATQYF.

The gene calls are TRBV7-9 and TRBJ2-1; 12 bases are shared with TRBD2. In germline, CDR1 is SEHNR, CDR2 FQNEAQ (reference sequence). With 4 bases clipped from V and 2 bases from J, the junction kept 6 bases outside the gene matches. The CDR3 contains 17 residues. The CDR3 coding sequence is TGTGCCAGCAGCTCAACGACTAGCGGGAGACCCTACAATGAGCAGTTCTTC. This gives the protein CASSSTTSGRPYNEQFF.

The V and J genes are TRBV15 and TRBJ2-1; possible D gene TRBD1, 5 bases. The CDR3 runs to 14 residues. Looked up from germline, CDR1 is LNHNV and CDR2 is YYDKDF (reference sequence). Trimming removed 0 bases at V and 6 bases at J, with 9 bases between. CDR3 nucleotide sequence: TGTGCCACCAGCAGAGATCGTGACAGCAATGAGCAGTTCTTC. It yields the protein CATSRDRDSNEQFF.